The 8 T cell receptor beta chains given below trace back to one sample, sequenced in a study of CD8 T cells in Susac syndrome. It was with random hexamers that about 0.45 to 1 ug RNA was reverse transcribed. TCRdb reprocessed the immunoSEQ multiplex PCR reads with MiXCR, giving one entry per CDR3 protein. The data show around 110,000 distinct CDR3 sequences, nearly 96% seen once. Sequencing was carried out using CD4+ T cells from PBMCs. The receptors here all came from a human donor with Susac syndrome.

J is TRBJ1-1 and V is TRBV28, with 8 bases lining up with TRBD1. From germline, CDR1 is MDHEN and CDR2 SYDVKM. V was clipped by 4 bases and J by 5 bases; unmatched bases: 9. The CDR3 covers 15 residues. This CDR3 is CASSSSGQGWTEAFF. CDR3 in DNA: TGTGCCAGCAGTTCCTCCGGACAGGGTTGGACTGAAGCTTTCTTT.

CDR3 in DNA: TGCAGCGCATTGAGTGGCAGTCAAGAGACCCAGTACTTC. Its protein is CSALSGSQETQYF. This chain connects TRBV29-1 to TRBJ2-5; D call uncertain. The CDR3 contains 13 residues. Trimming stripped 7 bases from V and 2 bases from J, with 14 bases between. Germline CDR1 reads SQVTM; CDR2 reads ANQGSEA. Complete variable domain (other parts from reference TRBV29-1 and TRBJ2-5): SAVISQKPSRDICQRGTSLTIQCQVDSQVTMMFWYRQQPGQSLTLIATANQGSEATYESGFVIDKFPISRPNLTFSTLTVSNMSPEDSSIYLCSALSGSQETQYFGPGTRLLVL.

The J gene is TRBJ2-6, the V gene TRBV3-1; D gene ambiguous. Germline V lookup: CDR1 LGHDT, CDR2 YNNKEL (reference sequence). The germline V and J ends were trimmed by 4 bases and 0 bases, with 13 bases remaining between them. The CDR3 covers 17 residues. The CDR3 coding sequence is TGTGCCAGCAGCCCCCCCACACGACTCTCTGGGGCCAACGTCCTGACTTTC. It translates to CASSPPTRLSGANVLTF.

This chain's CDR3 is CASSLTAETQYF. Written as DNA, the CDR3 is TGCGCCAGCAGCCTAACTGCGGAGACCCAGTACTTC. This chain connects TRBV5-1 to TRBJ2-5; D unresolved. This CDR3 has 12 residues. V lost 4 bases and J lost 5, with 9 bases in between. Germline V gene lookup returns CDR1 SGHRS and CDR2 YFSETQ.

The V and J genes are TRBV30 and TRBJ2-5, with unresolved D. Germline V CDR1 and CDR2: GTSNPN, SVGIG (reference sequence). V shed 2 bases and J shed 2 bases, with 12 bases lying between them. This CDR3 contains 14 residues. CDR3 nucleotide sequence: TGTGCCTGGAGTCTGGGCAGACATCAAGAGACCCAGTACTTC. It yields the protein CAWSLGRHQETQYF.

The rearrangement links TRBV7-2 to TRBJ2-7; 9 nucleotides line up with TRBD1. The CDR3 runs to 17 residues. The V gene end was trimmed by 1 base and the J gene end by 3 bases; junction bases not matched to a gene: 10. Germline values: CDR1 SGHTA, CDR2 FQGNSA. The CDR3 coding sequence is TGTGCCAGCAGCTTAGGCCCCTCTTTGACAGGGGGCTACGAGCAGTACTTC. It codes for CASSLGPSLTGGYEQYF.

V is TRBV7-8 and J is TRBJ1-2; D may be TRBD1 (5 bases). The germline gives CDR1 SGHVS, CDR2 FQNEAQ. The length of the CDR3 is 15 residues. With 0 bases removed from V and 6 bases from J, the gap between germline ends came to 14 bases. CDR3 region: CASSLAGGIEHGYTF. For the CDR3, the DNA is TGTGCCAGCAGCTTAGCGGGGGGAATCGAGCATGGCTACACCTTC.

This chain joins TRBV30 and TRBJ2-1; D unresolved. The V end lost 7 bases, the J end lost 3 bases, and 13 bases lay between the germline ends. The CDR3 runs 13 residues. In germline, CDR1 is GTSNPN, CDR2 SVGIG (reference sequence). The CDR3 spells CAFLLGGYNEQFF. The CDR3 nucleotides are TGTGCCTTCTTACTGGGTGGCTACAATGAGCAGTTCTTC.